This T cell receptor beta chain was sequenced during a study of T cell responses to AZD1222 COVID-19 vaccine. Germline assignment: CDR1 LNHNV and CDR2 YYDKDF (reference sequence). V was shortened by 0 bases and J by 3 bases, with 5 bases between the two germline ends. This CDR3 spans 13 amino acids. A single count supports this clone. Antigen unknown. Study-wide points: Clonal diversity was possibly underestimated, and the donors were mostly white British, with more females.

Profiling relied on immunoSEQ multiplex PCR, and the TCRdb table lists in-frame clones only, not all of them. The sample has approximately 160,000 clones; roughly 94% are singletons. The chain combines TRBV15 with TRBJ1-1; D possibly corresponds to TRBD1 (5 bases). This material consisted of peripheral blood, taken 28 days after the second AZD1222 dose. The sequence was obtained from an adult who received the AZD1222 COVID-19 vaccine. The CDR3 loop is CATSRDRDTEAFF. The CDR3 bases are TGTGCCACCAGCAGAGACAGGGACACTGAAGCTTTCTTT.